This T cell receptor beta chain appears in the sequencing data of a study of CD8+ T cells in alopecia areata. CDR3 size: 13 residues. CDR1 is SGHRS, CDR2 YFSETQ, per germline. V lost 4 bases to trimming and J lost 2 bases, with 10 bases between them. This clone appeared a few times. Its antigen is unidentified. Other nucleotide sequences from this sample produce the same CDR3. Study outcomes and limitations: Scalp lesions, especially in alopecia totalis/universalis, had higher clonality than normal scalp. TCR sharing across patients was less clear than in mice, possibly HLA-related.

Reverse transcription of extracted RNA yielded cDNA, which provided the sequencing template. Sequenced by immunoSEQ multiplex PCR; TCRdb stores in-frame clones only, minus some. The profile covers 80,000 to 100,000 clones, with roughly two fifths appearing a single time and roughly 1.3% taken by the ten largest. The specimen was CD4+ T cells sorted from blood. The V call is TRBV5-1, the J call TRBJ2-7; D is perhaps TRBD1 (5 bases). The sequence came from a human donor with alopecia areata. The CDR3 sequence: CASSLDRAYEQYF. CDR3 sequence (DNA): TGCGCCAGCAGCCTCGACAGAGCCTACGAGCAGTACTTC.